This T cell receptor beta chain was sequenced in a study of memory CD4+ T cells and cytomegalovirus serostatus. Study findings and constraints: CD4+ memory repertoires contained about 40% of the roughly 150 reported CMV TCRbeta sequences.

Here immunoSEQ multiplex PCR was the method, and the copy in TCRdb shows in-frame clones only, minus some. The sample has 35,000 to 50,000 clones, 78% seen once. Trimming cost V 3 bases and J 1 base, with 10 bases left between them. The germline CDR1 and CDR2 sequences are SGHKS and YYEKEE (reference sequence). This CDR3 has 14 amino acids. The sort gate was single viable CD3+CD4+CD8-CD45RO+ cells for memory CD4+ T cells. This clone has just a few counts. Its antigen is not known. This chain joins TRBV5-5 and TRBJ1-1; D is unclear. The sample was memory CD4+ T cells from blood. The TCR comes from an adult in good health and CMV-seronegative. The CDR3 loop is CASSYWSGNTEAFF. DNA of the CDR3: TGTGCCAGCAGCTACTGGAGTGGGAACACTGAAGCTTTCTTT.